The 2 T cell receptor beta chains below were found in one sample sequenced in a study of shared clonotypes between healthy human individuals. Here immunoSEQ multiplex PCR was the method, and the copy in TCRdb shows in-frame clones only, minus some. The table records roughly 1,500,000 clones, around 98.5% of them present only once. Specimen: naive CD4+ T cells sorted from blood. As for subset: CD45RA+ positively selected. The receptors stem from a man in his thirties or forties in good health.

The V call is TRBV5-1, the J call TRBJ2-4; D uncertain. CDR1 is SGHRS and CDR2 is YFSETQ in the germline V gene. CDR3 length equals 17 residues. The germline V and J ends were trimmed by 0 bases and 0 bases, with 13 bases remaining between them. This CDR3 reads CASSLGPVVLAKNIQYF. In DNA form, the CDR3 reads TGCGCCAGCAGCTTGGGGCCTGTTGTCCTAGCCAAAAACATTCAGTACTTC.

This chain uses TRBV2 with TRBJ1-4, with D unresolved. The CDR3 extends over 14 amino acids. V was pared by 6 bases and J by 2 bases, with 10 bases between. The V gene's germline CDR1 is SNHLY and CDR2 FYNNEI. This CDR3 is CASSRDSTNEKLFF. The CDR3 nucleotides read TGTGCCAGCAGCAGAGACTCTACTAATGAAAAACTGTTTTTT.